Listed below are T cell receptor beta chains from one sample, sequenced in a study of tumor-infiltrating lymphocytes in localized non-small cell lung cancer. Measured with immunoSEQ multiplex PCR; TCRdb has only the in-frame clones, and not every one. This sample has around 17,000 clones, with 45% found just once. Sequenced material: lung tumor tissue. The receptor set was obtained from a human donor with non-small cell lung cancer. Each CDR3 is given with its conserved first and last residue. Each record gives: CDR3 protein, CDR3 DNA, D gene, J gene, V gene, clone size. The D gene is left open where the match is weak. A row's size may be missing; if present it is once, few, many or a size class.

cdr3_aa: CASSLGGGGNIQYF
cdr3_nt: TGTGCCAGCAGCTTAGGAGGAGGGGGAAACATTCAGTACTTC
d_call: .
j_call: TRBJ2-4
v_call: TRBV7-2
clone_size: .

cdr3_aa: CASSPGTDYEQYF
cdr3_nt: TGTGCCAGCTCACCAGGGACAGACTACGAGCAGTACTTC
d_call: TRBD1
j_call: TRBJ2-7
v_call: TRBV18
clone_size: .

cdr3_aa: CASGWSAGALQETQYF
cdr3_nt: TGTGCCAGCGGGTGGAGCGCGGGGGCCCTCCAAGAGACCCAGTACTTC
d_call: .
j_call: TRBJ2-5
v_call: TRBV7-8
clone_size: .

cdr3_aa: CASSSPTYSNSPLHF
cdr3_nt: TGTGCCAGCAGTTCCCCGACTTATTCTAATTCACCCCTCCACTTT
d_call: .
j_call: TRBJ1-6
v_call: TRBV28
clone_size: .

cdr3_aa: CASSQATGTNSPLHF
cdr3_nt: TGCGCCAGCAGCCAAGCTACAGGGACTAATTCACCCCTCCACTTT
d_call: .
j_call: TRBJ1-6
v_call: TRBV4-3
clone_size: once

cdr3_aa: CASSFPGTGKAYEQYF
cdr3_nt: TGTGCCAGCAGTTTCCCTGGGACAGGGAAGGCCTACGAGCAGTACTTC
d_call: TRBD1
j_call: TRBJ2-7
v_call: TRBV28
clone_size: .

cdr3_aa: CASASPTGQGAYSNQPQHF
cdr3_nt: TGTGCCAGCGCATCCCCAACGGGACAGGGCGCATATAGCAATCAGCCCCAGCATTTT
d_call: TRBD1
j_call: TRBJ1-5
v_call: TRBV7-2
clone_size: .

cdr3_aa: CASSLAPGSNSPLHF
cdr3_nt: TGTGCCAGCAGCTTGGCCCCGGGATCAAATTCACCCCTCCACTTT
d_call: .
j_call: TRBJ1-6
v_call: TRBV5-6
clone_size: .

cdr3_aa: CASSEQGSNNEQFF
cdr3_nt: TGTGCCAGCAGTGAACAGGGGTCCAACAATGAGCAGTTCTTC
d_call: TRBD1
j_call: TRBJ2-1
v_call: TRBV6-4
clone_size: few

cdr3_aa: CASSQLGQYEQYF
cdr3_nt: TGTGCCAGCAGCCAACTGGGACAGTACGAGCAGTACTTC
d_call: TRBD1
j_call: TRBJ2-7
v_call: TRBV4-2
clone_size: few

cdr3_aa: CASSYPRQPQHF
cdr3_nt: TGTGCCAGCAGTTATCCCAGGCAGCCCCAGCATTTT
d_call: .
j_call: TRBJ1-5
v_call: TRBV6-6
clone_size: .

cdr3_aa: CASRAGSGGSNEQFF
cdr3_nt: TGTGCCAGTAGGGCTGGGAGCGGGGGATCTAATGAGCAGTTCTTC
d_call: TRBD2
j_call: TRBJ2-1
v_call: TRBV19
clone_size: .

cdr3_aa: CASSSRDSIYEQYF
cdr3_nt: TGTGCCAGCAGCTCCCGGGATTCGATCTACGAGCAGTACTTC
d_call: .
j_call: TRBJ2-7
v_call: TRBV7-3
clone_size: large

cdr3_aa: CAWRHLSYNEQFF
cdr3_nt: TGTGCCTGGAGACACCTCTCCTACAATGAGCAGTTCTTC
d_call: .
j_call: TRBJ2-1
v_call: TRBV30
clone_size: .

cdr3_aa: CASSSQTGTLLIGEQYF
cdr3_nt: TGTGCCAGCAGCTCACAAACAGGGACCCTGCTTATAGGCGAGCAGTACTTC
d_call: .
j_call: TRBJ2-7
v_call: TRBV7-6
clone_size: .

cdr3_aa: CASSQDQTSSYNSPLHF
cdr3_nt: TGCGCCAGCAGCCAAGATCAAACGAGCTCCTATAATTCACCCCTCCACTTT
d_call: .
j_call: TRBJ1-6
v_call: TRBV4-1
clone_size: .

cdr3_aa: CASSIQGLAGGDEQFF
cdr3_nt: TGCGCCAGCAGCATCCAAGGACTAGCGGGGGGGGATGAGCAGTTCTTC
d_call: TRBD2
j_call: TRBJ2-1
v_call: TRBV5-1
clone_size: .

cdr3_aa: CASSYSRTETYEQYF
cdr3_nt: TGTGCCAGCAGTTACTCCCGTACGGAGACCTACGAGCAGTACTTC
d_call: .
j_call: TRBJ2-7
v_call: TRBV6-5
clone_size: .